These 6 T cell receptor beta chains came from one sample sequenced in a study of technical replicates of blood from a handful of donors. Using immunoSEQ multiplex PCR, the repertoire was profiled, and TCRdb retains in-frame clones only, with some absent. The sample carries more than 70,000 clones, roughly 96% recorded once. Sequencing used T cells isolated from PBMCs. The receptors were sampled from a human donor in good health.

This clone was seen just once. This chain links TRBV5-1 with TRBJ2-7, with D tentatively TRBD2 (6 bases). The germline V gene encodes CDR1 SGHRS and CDR2 YFSETQ. V lost 0 bases to trimming and J lost 1 base, with 8 bases between them. CDR3 length: 14 residues. The CDR3 coding sequence is TGCGCCAGCAGCTTGGCCGGGACTTCCTACGAGCAGTACTTC. This encodes CASSLAGTSYEQYF.

The V and J genes are TRBV5-6 and TRBJ2-6; no definite D call. Trimming pared 5 bases from V and 1 base from J, leaving 10 bases between. This CDR3 contains 15 residues. Germline V CDR1 and CDR2: SGHDT, YYEEEE. The CDR3 DNA follows: TGTGCCAGCAGTCCCGAGGTATCTGGGGCCAACGTCCTGACTTTC. This encodes CASSPEVSGANVLTF.

The J gene is TRBJ2-7, the V gene TRBV5-1; 7 positions match TRBD2. Unmatched junction bases numbered 5, after V lost 1 base and J lost 1 base. Looked up from germline, CDR1 is SGHRS and CDR2 is YFSETQ. CDR3 length: 15 amino acids. CDR3 bases: TGCGCCAGCAGCTTGAGGGAGGGCTTATCCTACGAGCAGTACTTC. The encoded protein is CASSLREGLSYEQYF.

The chain has TRBV9 and TRBJ2-1, with 8 bases aligning to TRBD2. The ends lost 0 bases at V and 4 bases at J; junction bases unmatched: 9. The CDR3 runs to 17 residues. Germline loops: CDR1 SGDLS, CDR2 YYNGEE. CDR3 protein: CASSVVSGGGQYNEQFF. In DNA form, the CDR3 reads TGTGCCAGCAGCGTAGTCTCCGGGGGGGGCCAATACAATGAGCAGTTCTTC. Looking up the rest from reference TRBV9 and TRBJ2-1 gives the full variable domain: DSGVTQTPKHLITATGQRVTLRCSPRSGDLSVYWYQQSLDQGLQFLIQYYNGEERAKGNILERFSAQQFPDLHSELNLSSLELGDSALYFCASSVVSGGGQYNEQFFGPGTRLTVL.

The chain couples TRBV6-1 to TRBJ1-3; 9 positions match TRBD1. Trimming cost V 2 bases and J 8 bases; bases outside gene matches: 4. CDR1 is MNHNS and CDR2 is SASEGT in the germline V gene. This CDR3 spans 14 amino acids. CDR3: CASSELGQGDTIYF. CDR3 DNA sequence: TGTGCCAGCAGTGAACTGGGACAGGGTGACACCATATATTTT.

The rearrangement uses TRBV9 and TRBJ1-1; D perhaps matches TRBD1 (5 bases). This CDR3 comprises 14 residues. V lost 3 bases and J 4 bases, leaving 13 bases between the germline ends. The germline gives CDR1 SGDLS, CDR2 YYNGEE. The CDR3 nucleotides read TGTGCCAGCAGCGCGGGGGATTTCGGCACTGAAGCTTTCTTT. The encoded protein is CASSAGDFGTEAFF.